Listed below are T cell receptor beta chains from one sample, sequenced in a study of long-term antiretroviral therapy in people with HIV. Sequencing used immunoSEQ multiplex PCR; TCRdb keeps in-frame clones, though not all of them. The sample records 25,000 to 35,000 clones, 65% to 85% being singletons. The source was unsorted PBMCs, collected 3.1 years after starting antiretroviral therapy. The receptors originated from a woman between 45 and 60 years old with HIV. Both conserved end residues are part of each CDR3. The D gene is left open where the match is weak. Expanded clones get a size class; other rows say once, few or many, or leave the size out.

V	D	J	size	CDR3	DNA
TRBV7-9	.	TRBJ1-6	.	CASSLGTDNSPLHF	TGTGCCAGCAGCTTAGGGACGGATAATTCACCCCTCCACTTT
TRBV5-1	TRBD1	TRBJ2-7	.	CASTQQGQGSHEQYF	TGCGCCAGCACCCAACAAGGACAGGGGAGCCACGAGCAGTACTTC
TRBV12-5	TRBD2	TRBJ2-5	once	CASGLGTSGETQYF	TGTGCTAGTGGTTTGGGGACTAGCGGAGAGACCCAGTACTTC
TRBV29-1	.	TRBJ1-1	.	CSGRKGADTEAFF	TGCAGCGGGAGGAAAGGGGCGGACACTGAAGCTTTCTTT
TRBV5-1	TRBD1	TRBJ2-2	.	CASSLGQGGFTGELFF	TGCGCCAGCAGCTTGGGACAGGGGGGCTTCACCGGGGAGCTGTTTTTT
TRBV29-1	TRBD2	TRBJ2-1	.	CSVATSGVNEQFF	TGCAGCGTTGCGACTAGCGGGGTCAATGAGCAGTTCTTC
TRBV18	TRBD2	TRBJ2-5	.	CASSPIQPTGTSGKETQYF	TGTGCCAGCTCACCCATCCAACCCACAGGGACTAGCGGGAAAGAGACCCAGTACTTC
TRBV4-2	.	TRBJ2-3	.	CASSRRILSGGTTDTQYF	TGTGCCAGCAGCCGGCGGATCCTTTCCGGGGGGACAACAGATACGCAGTATTTT
TRBV7-8	TRBD1	TRBJ1-5	.	CASSLAGTGGRPQHF	TGTGCCAGCAGCTTAGCGGGGACAGGGGGTAGGCCCCAGCATTTT
TRBV7-9	.	TRBJ2-1	.	CASSPRYKEYNEQFF	TGTGCCAGCAGCCCCCGATACAAAGAATACAATGAGCAGTTCTTC
TRBV27	.	TRBJ2-3	.	CASTTFGGFDTDTQYF	TGTGCCAGCACTACCTTCGGGGGTTTTGACACAGATACGCAGTATTTT
TRBV7-6	TRBD2	TRBJ2-3	once	CASSSGVAGGLTDTQYF	TGTGCCAGCAGCTCCGGGGTAGCGGGGGGGCTCACAGATACGCAGTATTTT
TRBV6-1	TRBD1	TRBJ2-5	.	CASSEWYRGQETQYF	TGTGCCAGCAGTGAATGGTACAGGGGCCAAGAGACCCAGTACTTC
TRBV11-2	.	TRBJ2-2	.	CASSFLGGPNTGELFF	TGTGCCAGCAGCTTTCTCGGGGGCCCAAACACCGGGGAGCTGTTTTTT
TRBV5-6	.	TRBJ1-2	once	CASSLVGENYGYTF	TGTGCCAGCAGCTTGGTTGGAGAGAACTATGGCTACACCTTC
TRBV19	TRBD1	TRBJ2-7	.	CASSTGGPPIYEQYF	TGTGCCAGTAGTACAGGGGGACCACCAATCTACGAGCAGTACTTC
TRBV27	TRBD1	TRBJ2-7	.	CASSLRPGGTYEQYF	TGTGCCAGCAGTTTAAGGCCAGGGGGAACCTACGAGCAGTACTTC
TRBV27	.	TRBJ2-7	.	CASSKVGSSYEQYF	TGTGCCAGCAGTAAGGTTGGCAGTTCCTACGAGCAGTACTTC
TRBV7-8	TRBD1	TRBJ1-1	.	CASSLEGGMGTEAFF	TGTGCCAGCAGCTTAGAAGGGGGCATGGGGACTGAAGCTTTCTTT
TRBV2	.	TRBJ1-5	.	CASKGQNSNQPQHF	TGTGCCAGCAAAGGACAGAATAGCAATCAGCCCCAGCATTTT
TRBV9	.	TRBJ2-3	few	CASSVVGGKADTQYF	TGTGCCAGCAGCGTAGTCGGGGGAAAGGCAGATACGCAGTATTTT
TRBV2	.	TRBJ2-5	.	CASARGQETQYF	TGTGCCAGCGCCAGGGGCCAAGAGACCCAGTACTTC
TRBV7-2	.	TRBJ2-7	.	CASSWGGSEQYF	TGTGCCAGCAGCTGGGGTGGTTCCGAGCAGTACTTC
TRBV6-1	TRBD1	TRBJ2-7	.	CASRRGDRGGDEQYF	TGTGCCAGCAGAAGAGGTGACAGGGGGGGGGACGAGCAGTACTTC
TRBV7-9	.	TRBJ2-7	once	CASRPTGALRSYEQYF	TGTGCCAGCAGACCCACAGGCGCCTTGCGCTCCTACGAGCAGTACTTC
TRBV5-1	TRBD2	TRBJ2-3	.	CASKWGGISTDTQYF	TGCGCCAGCAAGTGGGGGGGGATTAGCACAGATACGCAGTATTTT
TRBV4-1	.	TRBJ1-1	.	CASSQDRGTEAFF	TGCGCCAGCAGCCAAGATCGGGGCACTGAAGCTTTCTTT
TRBV15	TRBD1	TRBJ1-6	.	CATSSIQGRYSPLHF	TGTGCCACCAGCTCCATACAGGGGCGATATTCACCCCTCCACTTT